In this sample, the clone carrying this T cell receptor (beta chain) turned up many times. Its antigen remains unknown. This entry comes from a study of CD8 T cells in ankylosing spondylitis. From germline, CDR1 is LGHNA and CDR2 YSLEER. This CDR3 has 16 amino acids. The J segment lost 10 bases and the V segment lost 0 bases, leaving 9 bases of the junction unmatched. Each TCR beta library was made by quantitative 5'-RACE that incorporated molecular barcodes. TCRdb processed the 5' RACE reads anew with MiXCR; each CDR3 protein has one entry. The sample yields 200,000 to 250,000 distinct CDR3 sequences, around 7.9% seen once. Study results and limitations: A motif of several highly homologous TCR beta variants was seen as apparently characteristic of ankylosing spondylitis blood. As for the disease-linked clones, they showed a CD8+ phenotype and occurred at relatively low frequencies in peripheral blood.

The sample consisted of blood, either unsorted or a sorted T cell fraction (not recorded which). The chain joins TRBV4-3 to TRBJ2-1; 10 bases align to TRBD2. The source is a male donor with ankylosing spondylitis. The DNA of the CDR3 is TGCGCCAGCAGCCAAGATCGTAGCGGGAGGCGAGGGGAGCAGTTCTTC. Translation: CASSQDRSGRRGEQFF.